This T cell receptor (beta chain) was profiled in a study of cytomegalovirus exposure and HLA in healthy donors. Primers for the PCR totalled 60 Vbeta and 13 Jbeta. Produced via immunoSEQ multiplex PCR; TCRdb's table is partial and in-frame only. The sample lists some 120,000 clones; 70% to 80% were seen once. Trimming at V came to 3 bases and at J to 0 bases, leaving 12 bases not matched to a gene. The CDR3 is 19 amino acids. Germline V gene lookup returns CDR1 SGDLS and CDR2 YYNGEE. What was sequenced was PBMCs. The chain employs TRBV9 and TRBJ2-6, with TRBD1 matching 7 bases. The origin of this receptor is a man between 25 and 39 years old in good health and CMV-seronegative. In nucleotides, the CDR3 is TGTGCCAGCAGCGCCGCACCGGGACAGACCCGCTCTGGGGCCAACGTCCTGACTTTC. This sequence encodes CASSAAPGQTRSGANVLTF.